This T cell receptor beta chain was obtained from a study of blood T cell repertoires in COVID-19. Here immunoSEQ multiplex PCR was the method, and the copy in TCRdb shows in-frame clones only, minus some. The sample lists around 26,000 clones, 85% to 95% seen once, with about 2% in the top ten. Germline assignment: CDR1 MNHEY and CDR2 SVGAGI. The CDR3 covers 15 residues. Trimming took off 6 bases at V and 3 bases at J, with 15 bases between the two ends. J is TRBJ1-5 and V is TRBV6-5, with D hard to call. This clonotype was sampled from a human donor in a cohort sampled during active COVID-19. What was sequenced was peripheral blood. The CDR3 sequence is CASRPALSINQPQHF. CDR3 bases: TGTGCCAGCAGACCCGCCCTAAGCATCAATCAGCCCCAGCATTTT.